This TCR beta chain was captured in a study of response to subunit inactivated influenza vaccine. Note on this clonotype: Its antigen is unidentified.

TCRdb passed the RT-PCR reads through MiXCR, listing each CDR3 protein once. The profile shows 540,000 or so distinct CDR3 sequences, approximately 12% of them singletons. V gave up 1 base and J gave up 4 bases, with 14 bases separating them. The CDR3 contains 14 residues. Germline V gene lookup returns CDR1 DFQATT and CDR2 SNEGSKA (reference sequence). Study-level points and caveats: The authors suggested that every seasonal influenza vaccination recruits few new T cells.

This clonotype originated in a man aged 50-59 years who received an inactivated influenza vaccine. The V and J genes are TRBV20-1 and TRBJ2-7, with D perhaps given as TRBD1 or TRBD2 (5 bases each). Source: PBMCs from blood, taken 35 to 45 days after vaccination. The CDR3 DNA reads TGCAGTGCTAGAGTACGAGGGGCGGGTTACGAGCAGTACTTC. As protein: CSARVRGAGYEQYF.